This T cell receptor beta chain appears in the sequencing data of a study of shared clonotypes between healthy human individuals. General observations from the study: Relative to memory subsets, naive subsets generally showed larger estimated richness.

In the authors' workflow: ImmunoSEQ supplied junction-only sequences lacking quality scores, so filtering was different. Some clones are missing from TCRdb's copy, which holds only in-frame ones; the method was immunoSEQ multiplex PCR. V, J and clone size are taken as reported in that table, and D and trimming were inferred from the DNA itself. The sample records under 1,900,000 clones, about 98.5% being singletons. Concerning this clone itself: Antigen: not known.

This CDR3 spans 11 amino acids. V lost 6 bases and J lost 8; bases outside the gene matches: 2. From germline, CDR1 is SGHAT and CDR2 FQNNGV. This clonotype was obtained from a man under 40 in good health. The chain couples TRBV11-2 to TRBJ2-3; TRBD2 matches at 7 bases. The sequenced sample was naive CD4+ T cells sorted from blood. Subset meaning: CD45RA+ positively selected. The CDR3 reads CASRSGGTQYF. As DNA, the CDR3 is TGTGCCAGCAGGTCGGGGGGTACGCAGTATTTT.